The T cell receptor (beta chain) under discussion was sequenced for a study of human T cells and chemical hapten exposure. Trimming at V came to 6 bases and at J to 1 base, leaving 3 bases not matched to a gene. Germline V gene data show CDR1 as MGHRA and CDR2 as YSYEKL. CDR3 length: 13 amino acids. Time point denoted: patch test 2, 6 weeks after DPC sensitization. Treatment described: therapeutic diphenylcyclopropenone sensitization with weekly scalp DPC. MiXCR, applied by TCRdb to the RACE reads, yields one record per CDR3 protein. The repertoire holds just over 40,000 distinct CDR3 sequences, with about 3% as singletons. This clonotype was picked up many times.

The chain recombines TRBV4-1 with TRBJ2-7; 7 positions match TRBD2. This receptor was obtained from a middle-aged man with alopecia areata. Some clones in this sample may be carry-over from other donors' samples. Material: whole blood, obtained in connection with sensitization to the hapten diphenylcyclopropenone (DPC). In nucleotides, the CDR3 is TGCGCCAGCAGTCCCGGGGGGTCCTACGAGCAGTACTTC. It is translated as CASSPGGSYEQYF.